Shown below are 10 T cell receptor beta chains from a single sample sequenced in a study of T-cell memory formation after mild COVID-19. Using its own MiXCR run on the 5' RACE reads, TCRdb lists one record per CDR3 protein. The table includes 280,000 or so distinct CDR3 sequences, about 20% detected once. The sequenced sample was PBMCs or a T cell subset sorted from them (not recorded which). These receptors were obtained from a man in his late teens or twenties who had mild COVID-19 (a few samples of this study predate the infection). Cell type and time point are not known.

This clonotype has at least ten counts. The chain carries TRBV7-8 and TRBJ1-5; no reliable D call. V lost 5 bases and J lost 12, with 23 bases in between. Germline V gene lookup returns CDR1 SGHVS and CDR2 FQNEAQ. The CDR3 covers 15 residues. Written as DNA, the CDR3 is TGTGCCAGCAGCCCCAACTCGGCCGGCAGGTTAAACCAGCATTTT. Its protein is CASSPNSAGRLNQHF.

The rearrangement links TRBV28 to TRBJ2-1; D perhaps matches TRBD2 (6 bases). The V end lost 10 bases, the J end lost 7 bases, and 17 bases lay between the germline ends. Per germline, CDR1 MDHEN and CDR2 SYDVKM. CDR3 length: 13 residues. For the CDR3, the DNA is TGTGCCACCCTTAGAGGAGGAGGGAATGAGCAGTTCTTC. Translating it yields CATLRGGGNEQFF.

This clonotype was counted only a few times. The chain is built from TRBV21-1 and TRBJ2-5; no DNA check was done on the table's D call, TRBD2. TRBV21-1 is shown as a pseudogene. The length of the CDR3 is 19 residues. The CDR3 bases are TGTGCCAGCAGCAAATACGCCATCTCAAACCGGAGAGGAGGAGAGACCCAGTACTTC. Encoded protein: CASSKYAISNRRGGETQYF.

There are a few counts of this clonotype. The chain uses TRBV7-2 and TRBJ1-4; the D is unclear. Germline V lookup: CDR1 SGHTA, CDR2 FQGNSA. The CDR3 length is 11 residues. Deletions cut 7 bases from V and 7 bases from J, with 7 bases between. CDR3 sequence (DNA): TGTGCCAGCACCCAAGGTGAAAAACTGTTTTTT. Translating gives CASTQGEKLFF.

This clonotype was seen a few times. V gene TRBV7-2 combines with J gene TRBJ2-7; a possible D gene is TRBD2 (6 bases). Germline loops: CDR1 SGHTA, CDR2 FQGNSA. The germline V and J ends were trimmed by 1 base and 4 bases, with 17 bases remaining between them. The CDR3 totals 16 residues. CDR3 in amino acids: CASSLVGTRGNYEQYF. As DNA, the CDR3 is TGTGCCAGCAGCTTAGTTGGCACCCGGGGGAATTACGAGCAGTACTTC. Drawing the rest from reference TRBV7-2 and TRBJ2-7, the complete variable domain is GAGVSQSPSNKVTEKGKDVELRCDPISGHTALYWYRQSLGQGLEFLIYFQGNSAPDKSGLPSDRFSAERTGGSVSTLTIQRTQQEDSAVYLCASSLVGTRGNYEQYFGPGTRLTVT.

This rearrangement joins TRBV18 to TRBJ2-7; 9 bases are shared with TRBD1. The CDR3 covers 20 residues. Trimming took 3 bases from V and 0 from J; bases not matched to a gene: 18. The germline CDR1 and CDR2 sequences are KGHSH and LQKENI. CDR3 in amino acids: CASSPSWGDRAITASYEQYF. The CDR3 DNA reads TGTGCCAGCTCACCCTCATGGGGGGACAGGGCAATCACGGCCTCCTACGAGCAGTACTTC.

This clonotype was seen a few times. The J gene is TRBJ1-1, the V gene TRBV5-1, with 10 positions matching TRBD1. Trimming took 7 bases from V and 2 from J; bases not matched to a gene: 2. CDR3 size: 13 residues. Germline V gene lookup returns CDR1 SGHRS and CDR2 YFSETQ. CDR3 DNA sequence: TGCGCCAGCGGGACAGGGGCCAACACTGAAGCTTTCTTT. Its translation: CASGTGANTEAFF.

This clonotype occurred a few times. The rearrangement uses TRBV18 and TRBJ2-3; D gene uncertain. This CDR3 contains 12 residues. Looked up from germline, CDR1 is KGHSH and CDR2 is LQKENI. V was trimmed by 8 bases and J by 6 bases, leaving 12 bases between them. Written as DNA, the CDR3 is TGTGCCAGCCGGTACCTTTCGGATACGCAGTATTTT. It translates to CASRYLSDTQYF.

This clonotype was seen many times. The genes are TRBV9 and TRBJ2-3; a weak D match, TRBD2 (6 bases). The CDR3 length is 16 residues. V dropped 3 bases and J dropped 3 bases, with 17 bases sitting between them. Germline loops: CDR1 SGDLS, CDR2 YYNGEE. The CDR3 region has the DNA TGTGCCAGCAGCGCCCCCGGGAGCCCCTGGACAGATACGCAGTATTTT. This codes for CASSAPGSPWTDTQYF.

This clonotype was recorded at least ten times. The CDR3 loop is CAIRHPGLAKNIQYF. CDR3 nucleotide sequence: TGTGCCATCCGACATCCGGGACTAGCCAAAAACATTCAGTACTTC. The rearrangement links TRBV6-2 or TRBV6-3 to TRBJ2-4, with D tentatively TRBD2 (6 bases). V gave up 10 bases and J gave up 0 bases, with 16 bases separating them. This CDR3 contains 15 residues. The V gene's germline CDR1 is MNHEY and CDR2 SVGEGT.